This is a list of T cell receptor beta chains from one sample in a study of CD8+ T cells in alopecia areata. TCRdb's copy holds only in-frame clones and misses some; the assay was immunoSEQ multiplex PCR. In the table there are approximately 150,000 clones, 58% of which are singletons. Sequenced material: CD4+ T cells sorted from blood, taken between weeks 55 and 65, from a patient treated with tofacitinib. These receptors were taken from a human donor with alopecia areata. Both conserved end residues are part of each CDR3.

v_call: TRBV5-1
j_call: TRBJ1-6
cdr3_aa: CASSSREGSSYNSPLHF

v_call: TRBV5-1
j_call: TRBJ1-2
cdr3_aa: CASSLEGQTIYGYTF

v_call: TRBV30
j_call: TRBJ1-2
cdr3_aa: CAWSVLGGYTF

v_call: TRBV6-5
j_call: TRBJ2-5
cdr3_aa: CASSYSTVGTQYF

v_call: TRBV11-2
j_call: TRBJ2-3
cdr3_aa: CASSETTDTQYF

v_call: TRBV29-1
j_call: TRBJ2-1
cdr3_aa: CSVWQGVTGNEQFF

v_call: TRBV30
j_call: TRBJ1-2
cdr3_aa: CAWSRGPAYGYTF

v_call: TRBV30
j_call: TRBJ2-3
cdr3_aa: CAQAGPFTDTQYF

v_call: TRBV2
j_call: TRBJ1-5
cdr3_aa: CASSESQGAYQPQHF

v_call: TRBV30
j_call: TRBJ1-2
cdr3_aa: CAPGQGSYGYTF

v_call: TRBV2
j_call: TRBJ1-1
cdr3_aa: CASSDADTEAFF

v_call: TRBV29-1
j_call: TRBJ1-2
cdr3_aa: CSASFPQGYTF

v_call: TRBV5-6
j_call: TRBJ1-1
cdr3_aa: CASSGLDRVGAEAFF

v_call: TRBV7-9
j_call: TRBJ2-1
cdr3_aa: CASSLTVNEQFF

v_call: TRBV29-1
j_call: TRBJ2-3
cdr3_aa: CSVGTSGASTDTQYF

v_call: TRBV25-1
j_call: TRBJ2-3
cdr3_aa: CASSTLDGQGLFADTQYF

v_call: TRBV11-3
j_call: TRBJ1-1
cdr3_aa: CASSLYRHSNTEAFF

v_call: TRBV30
j_call: TRBJ1-1
cdr3_aa: CAWSPRTRVAFF

v_call: TRBV29-1
j_call: TRBJ1-5
cdr3_aa: CSVGEGAQPQHF